Listed below are T cell receptor beta chains from one sample, sequenced in a study of blood T cell repertoires in COVID-19. Profiling relied on immunoSEQ multiplex PCR, and the TCRdb table lists in-frame clones only, not all of them. The sample has some 400,000 clones; 87% are singletons. The sequencing input was peripheral blood. These receptors were collected from a woman younger than 45 with COVID-19, enrolled during active disease. The CDR3 runs from the conserved cysteine through the conserved F or W. Fields, in order: J gene, clone size, D gene, V gene, CDR3 DNA, CDR3 protein. A D gene is named only where the DNA matches it firmly. Expanded clones are given a class, and other clones once, few, many or no size at all.

TRBJ2-1 | - | - | TRBV7-2 | TGTGCCAGCAGCTTAGTTCTGGGAGGTACTTACAATGAGCAGTTCTTC | CASSLVLGGTYNEQFF
TRBJ2-3 | - | TRBD2 | TRBV9 | TGTGCCAGCAGCGTAGAGTCGGGAGGGCCCGCAGATACGCAGTATTTT | CASSVESGGPADTQYF
TRBJ1-4 | - | - | TRBV30 | TGTGCCTGGAATCAGGATGATAATGAAAAACTGTTTTTT | CAWNQDDNEKLFF
TRBJ2-7 | - | TRBD1 | TRBV28 | TGTGCCACCGGCGACAGGGGGCCCTACGAGCAGTACTTC | CATGDRGPYEQYF
TRBJ2-7 | - | - | TRBV5-6 | TGTGCCAGCAGCCGGACCAGGGCCTACGAGCAGTACTTC | CASSRTRAYEQYF
TRBJ2-6 | - | - | TRBV6-5 | TGTGCCAGCAGTTTTACGGCAGCCCTAGAGCAGGTCCTGACTTTC | CASSFTAALEQVLTF
TRBJ2-3 | - | - | TRBV5-1 | TGCGCCAGCAGCTTGAGCCTCCGGGGCACAGATACGCAGTATTTT | CASSLSLRGTDTQYF
TRBJ1-4 | - | - | TRBV3-1/TRBV3-2 | TGTGCCAGCAGAGGGGATGGGGGCCGAGAAAAACTGTTTTTT | CASRGDGGREKLFF
TRBJ2-1 | - | - | TRBV9 | TGTGCCAGCAGCATCCTTGGCGGGACTTACAATGAGCAGTTCTTC | CASSILGGTYNEQFF
TRBJ2-5 | - | TRBD2 | TRBV11-1 | TGTGCCAGCAGCCCGCTGACTAGCGGGGAGACCCAGTACTTC | CASSPLTSGETQYF
TRBJ1-1 | - | - | TRBV6-2/TRBV6-3 | TGTGCCAGCAGTTACCGAATCACCCAGGGATCCGAAGCTTTCTTT | CASSYRITQGSEAFF
TRBJ2-1 | - | TRBD1 | TRBV5-4 | TGTGCCAGCAGCCCCCCCCTGGGACAGCGTGAGGGCAATGAGCAGTTCTTC | CASSPPLGQREGNEQFF
TRBJ1-1 | - | - | TRBV5-1 | TGCGCCAGCAGCTTGTCTAGACAAGGGGTGAACACTGAAGCTTTCTTT | CASSLSRQGVNTEAFF
TRBJ2-3 | - | TRBD1 | TRBV7-2 | TGTGCCAGCAGCGCGACAGGGGGAAGTGATTCAGATACGCAGTATTTT | CASSATGGSDSDTQYF
TRBJ2-2 | - | TRBD1 | TRBV30 | TGTGCCTGGAGTGTAGGGACAGGGGTTAATACCGGGGAGCTGTTTTTT | CAWSVGTGVNTGELFF
TRBJ1-1 | - | - | TRBV10-3 | TGTGCCATCAGTGAAAATTTGGTACGAGGGGAAGCTTTCTTT | CAISENLVRGEAFF
TRBJ2-7 | - | - | TRBV27 | TGTGCCAGCAGTTTAAGAGGGCCCTACGAGCAGTACTTC | CASSLRGPYEQYF
TRBJ1-2 | - | TRBD1 | TRBV27 | TGTGCCAGCAGTTTCCTTAAGATAGTAGGGGGCGATCGTTTAGCTAACTATGGCTACACCTTC | CASSFLKIVGGDRLANYGYTF
TRBJ1-2 | - | - | TRBV18 | TGTGCCAGCTCACAGGACAGTTCGAGTGGCTACACCTTC | CASSQDSSSGYTF
TRBJ2-3 | - | TRBD1 | TRBV10-3 | TGTGCCATTACCTCAGGGGGTATCGCAGATACGCAGTATTTT | CAITSGGIADTQYF
TRBJ1-5 | - | - | TRBV12-5 | TGTGCTAGTGGTCAGAGCAATCAGCCCCAGCATTTT | CASGQSNQPQHF
TRBJ1-6 | - | TRBD1 | TRBV19 | TGTGCCAGCATGGACAGGGGGAGTAGTTCACCCCTCCACTTT | CASMDRGSSSPLHF
TRBJ2-2 | - | - | TRBV6-6 | TGTGCCAGCAGTTACTTTGAGCGGGACACCGGGGAGCTGTTTTTT | CASSYFERDTGELFF
TRBJ1-1 | - | - | TRBV9 | TGTGCCAGCGGCTTGGGCGGAGGTTCGACCGAAGCTTTCTTT | CASGLGGGSTEAFF
TRBJ2-5 | - | - | TRBV12-3/TRBV12-4 | TGTGCCAGCGGTATTGGGGTGGTAGGGGCCCAGTACTTC | CASGIGVVGAQYF
TRBJ2-5 | - | - | TRBV4-3 | TGCGCCAGCAGCCAAGGTCCTAGGGGAAAGACCCAGTACTTC | CASSQGPRGKTQYF
TRBJ1-1 | - | - | TRBV29-1 | TGCAGCGTTCGAAGGGGGACGGGGAACACTGAAGCTTTCTTT | CSVRRGTGNTEAFF
TRBJ1-2 | few | - | TRBV12-3/TRBV12-4 | TGTGCCAGCAGTTTAGAAGGGGTGAGAGGCTACACCTTC | CASSLEGVRGYTF
TRBJ2-7 | few | - | TRBV19 | TGTGCCAGTAAAGAGGTAGGGGGATCCTACGAGCAGTACTTC | CASKEVGGSYEQYF
TRBJ2-7 | - | - | TRBV10-3 | TGTGCCATCAGTGGGGGGGTACAGGAGATCCTAAGATACGAGCAGTACTTC | CAISGGVQEILRYEQYF
TRBJ1-1 | few | - | TRBV5-1 | TGCGCCAGCAGCTTGGGAGGATTTCCACCTGAAGCTTTCTTT | CASSLGGFPPEAFF
TRBJ2-2 | - | - | TRBV4-3 | TGCGCCAGCAGCCAGATTACAAACGGGGAGCTGTTTTTT | CASSQITNGELFF
TRBJ2-1 | - | - | TRBV29-1 | TGCAGCGTTGTCTTGAGCTCCTACAATGAGCAGTTCTTC | CSVVLSSYNEQFF
TRBJ2-4 | - | TRBD1 | TRBV7-2 | TGTGCCAGCAGCCAAGACAGGGTAGAGGGCATTCAGTACTTC | CASSQDRVEGIQYF
TRBJ2-2 | - | TRBD1 | TRBV12-5 | TGTGCTAGTGGTTTTCTATTACGGACAGGGCTCTCGAACACCGGGGAGCTGTTTTTT | CASGFLLRTGLSNTGELFF
TRBJ2-7 | - | TRBD1 | TRBV30 | TGTGCCTGGAGGGGCCTGGACAGGGGGGACGAGCAGTACTTC | CAWRGLDRGDEQYF
TRBJ2-2 | - | - | TRBV5-1 | TGCGCCAGCAAAGGGGGGGCCCCGAACACCGGGGAGCTGTTTTTT | CASKGGAPNTGELFF
TRBJ2-5 | - | - | TRBV2 | TGTGCCAGCAGACAGGGTCGGCGGGAGACCCAGTACTTC | CASRQGRRETQYF
TRBJ2-1 | - | - | TRBV10-3 | TGTGCCATCACCCAGTACAATGAGCAGTTCTTC | CAITQYNEQFF
TRBJ2-1 | - | TRBD1 | TRBV9 | TGTGCCAGCAGCACGACCCGGGACAGGGCCTACAATGAGCAGTTCTTC | CASSTTRDRAYNEQFF
TRBJ1-2 | once | TRBD1 | TRBV9 | TGTGCCAGCAGCCCCCCCACAGGGGATAACTATGGCTACACCTTC | CASSPPTGDNYGYTF
TRBJ1-2 | few | - | TRBV27 | TGTGCCAGCAGTCCTACCCCATCTAACTATGGCTACACCTTC | CASSPTPSNYGYTF
TRBJ1-1 | - | - | TRBV5-8 | TGTGCCAGCAGTGAGGGACTTATGAACACTGAAGCTTTCTTT | CASSEGLMNTEAFF
TRBJ2-5 | - | - | TRBV3-1/TRBV3-2 | TGTGCCAGCCGGAGGTCAGGACAAGAGACCCAGTACTTC | CASRRSGQETQYF
TRBJ1-2 | - | - | TRBV6-5 | TGTGCCGCGCGGGGATGGGGCACTAACTATGGCTACACCTTC | CAARGWGTNYGYTF
TRBJ2-2 | - | TRBD2 | TRBV7-9 | TGTGCCAGCAGCCCTCTAGCGGTCGAAGGCACCGGGGAGCTGTTTTTT | CASSPLAVEGTGELFF
TRBJ1-5 | - | - | TRBV6-2/TRBV6-3 | TGTGCCAGCAGTTGGAGTATTAATCAGCCCCAGCATTTT | CASSWSINQPQHF
TRBJ1-6 | - | - | TRBV5-1 | TGCGCCAGCAGCTTGGACAGTTTGCGTTCACCCCTCCACTTT | CASSLDSLRSPLHF
TRBJ1-1 | - | TRBD1 | TRBV6-5 | TGTGCCAGCAGTAGAGCAGGGGGCGCGGGCACTGAAGCTTTCTTT | CASSRAGGAGTEAFF
TRBJ1-5 | - | TRBD1 | TRBV19 | TGTGCCACCACGGACAGGGGGCAGGATCAGCCCCAGCATTTT | CATTDRGQDQPQHF
TRBJ2-3 | - | TRBD2 | TRBV19 | TGTGCCAGTAGTTCTACTAGCGGACCCTACACAGATACGCAGTATTTT | CASSSTSGPYTDTQYF